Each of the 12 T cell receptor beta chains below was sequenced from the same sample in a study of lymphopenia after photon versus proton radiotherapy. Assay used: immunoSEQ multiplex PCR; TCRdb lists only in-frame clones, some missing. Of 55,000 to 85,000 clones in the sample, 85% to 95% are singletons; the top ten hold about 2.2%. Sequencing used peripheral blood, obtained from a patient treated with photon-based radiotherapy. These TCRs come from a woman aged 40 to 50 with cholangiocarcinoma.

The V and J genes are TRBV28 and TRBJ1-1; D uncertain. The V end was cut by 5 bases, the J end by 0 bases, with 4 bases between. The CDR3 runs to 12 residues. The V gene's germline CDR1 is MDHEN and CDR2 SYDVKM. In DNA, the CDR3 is TGTGCCAGCAGTACCATGAACACTGAAGCTTTCTTT. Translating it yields CASSTMNTEAFF.

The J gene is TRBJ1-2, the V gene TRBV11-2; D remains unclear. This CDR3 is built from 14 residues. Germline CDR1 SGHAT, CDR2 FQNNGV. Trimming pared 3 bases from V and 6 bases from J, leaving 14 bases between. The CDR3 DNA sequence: TGTGCCAGCAGCTTTATGTTAGACCTGGATGGCTACACCTTC. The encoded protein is CASSFMLDLDGYTF.

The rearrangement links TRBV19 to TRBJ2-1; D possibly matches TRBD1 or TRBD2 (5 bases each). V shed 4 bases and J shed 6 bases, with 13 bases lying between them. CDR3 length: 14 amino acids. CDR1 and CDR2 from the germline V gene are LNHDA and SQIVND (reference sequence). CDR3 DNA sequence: TGTGCCAGTAGTACGTACGGGGCCTTCAATGAGCAGTTCTTC. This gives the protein CASSTYGAFNEQFF.

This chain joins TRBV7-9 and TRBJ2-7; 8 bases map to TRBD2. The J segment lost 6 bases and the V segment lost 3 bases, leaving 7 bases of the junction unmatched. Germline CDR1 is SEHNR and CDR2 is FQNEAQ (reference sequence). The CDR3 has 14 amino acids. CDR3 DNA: TGTGCCAGCAGCTTCGGGACTAGTGGTGTCGAGCAGTACTTC. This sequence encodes CASSFGTSGVEQYF.

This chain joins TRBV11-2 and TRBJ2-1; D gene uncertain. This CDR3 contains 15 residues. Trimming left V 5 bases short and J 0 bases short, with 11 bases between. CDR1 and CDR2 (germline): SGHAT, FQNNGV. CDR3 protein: CASSVFFPSYNEQFF. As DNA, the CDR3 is TGTGCCAGCAGCGTCTTCTTTCCCTCCTACAATGAGCAGTTCTTC.

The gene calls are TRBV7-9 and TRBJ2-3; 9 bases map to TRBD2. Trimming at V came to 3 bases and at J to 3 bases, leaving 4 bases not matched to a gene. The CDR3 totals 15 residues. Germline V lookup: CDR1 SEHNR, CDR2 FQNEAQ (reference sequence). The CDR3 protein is CASSFTSGRTDTQYF. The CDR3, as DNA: TGTGCCAGCAGCTTTACAAGCGGGAGGACAGATACGCAGTATTTT.

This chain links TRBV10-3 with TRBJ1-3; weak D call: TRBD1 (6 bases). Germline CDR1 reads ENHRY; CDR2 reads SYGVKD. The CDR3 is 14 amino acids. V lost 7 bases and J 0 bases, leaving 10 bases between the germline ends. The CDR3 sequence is CAIKKGDSGNTIYF. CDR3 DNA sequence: TGTGCCATCAAGAAGGGGGACTCTGGAAACACCATATATTTT.

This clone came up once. The CDR3 region is CATSRERGTGENYGYTF. The CDR3 DNA follows: TGTGCCACCAGCAGAGAACGGGGGACAGGGGAGAACTATGGCTACACCTTC. The rearrangement joins TRBV15 to TRBJ1-2, with 10 bases fitting TRBD1. The length of the CDR3 is 17 residues. After removal of 0 bases from V and 2 bases from J, the junction contained 6 bases not matched to a gene. Germline CDR1 and CDR2: LNHNV and YYDKDF (reference sequence). Variable domain in full (rest from reference TRBV15 and TRBJ1-2): DAMVIQNPRYQVTQFGKPVTLSCSQTLNHNVMYWYQQKSSQAPKLLFHYYDKDFNNEADTPDNFQSRRPNTSFCFLDIRSPGLGDTAMYLCATSRERGTGENYGYTFGSGTRLTVV.

CDR3 DNA: TGCAGCGCCGGGACACGGAATGAAAAACTGTTTTTT. Protein product: CSAGTRNEKLFF. The chain combines TRBV29-1 with TRBJ1-4, with D perhaps matching TRBD1 (6 bases). This CDR3 contains 12 residues. Between the trimmed V and J ends, which lost 7 bases and 5 bases, there was a span of 11 bases. Per germline, CDR1 SQVTM and CDR2 ANQGSEA.

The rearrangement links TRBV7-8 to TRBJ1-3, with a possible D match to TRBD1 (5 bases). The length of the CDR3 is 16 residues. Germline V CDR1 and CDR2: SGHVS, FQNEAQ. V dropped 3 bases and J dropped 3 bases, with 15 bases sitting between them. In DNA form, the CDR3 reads TGTGCCAGCAGCTTCAACGTGGGACGGCTTGGAAACACCATATATTTT. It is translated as CASSFNVGRLGNTIYF.

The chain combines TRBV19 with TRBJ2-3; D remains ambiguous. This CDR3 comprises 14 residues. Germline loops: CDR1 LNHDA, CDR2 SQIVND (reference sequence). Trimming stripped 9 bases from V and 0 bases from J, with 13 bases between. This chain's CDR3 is CASRPTASTDTQYF. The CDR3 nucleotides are TGTGCCAGCCGGCCCACGGCTAGCACAGATACGCAGTATTTT.

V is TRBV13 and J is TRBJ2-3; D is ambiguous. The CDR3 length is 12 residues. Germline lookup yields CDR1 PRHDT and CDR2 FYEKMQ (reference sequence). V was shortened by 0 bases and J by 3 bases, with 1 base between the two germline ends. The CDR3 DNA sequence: TGTGCCAGCAGCTTAGGTACAGATACGCAGTATTTT. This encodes CASSLGTDTQYF.